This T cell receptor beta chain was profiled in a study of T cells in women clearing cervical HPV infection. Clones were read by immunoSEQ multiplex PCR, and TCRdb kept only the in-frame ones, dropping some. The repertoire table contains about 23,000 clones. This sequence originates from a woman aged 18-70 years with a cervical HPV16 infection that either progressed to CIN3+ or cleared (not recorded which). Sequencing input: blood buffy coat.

CDR3 loop: CASSEVNRDQPQHF. The covered CDR3 bases are TGTGCCAGCAGTGAGGTAAACAGAGATCAGCCC. The V and J genes are TRBV6-1 and TRBJ1-5; D not resolved. The sequenced fragment ends 3 residues before the CDR3 boundary, so the rest is inferred from the germline J gene. Trimming took off 3 bases at V and 5 bases at J, with 11 bases between the two ends. The CDR3 is 14 residues long. Per germline, CDR1 MNHNS and CDR2 SASEGT.